The 3 T cell receptor delta chains below were found in one sample sequenced in a study of delta chains in infants with herpesvirus infections (dated by TCRdb to about 2023). Library preparation was by RT-PCR. The listed sequencing device is Illumina MiSeq. To generate TCR cDNA, RNA from PBMC was reverse transcribed using SuperScript II together with primers specific for the gamma chain and the delta chain. Via CATT, TCRdb reprocessed the public reads, and rows with identical DNA were then joined. The sample table shows 350 to 500 delta-chain clones, and roughly 15% are seen once. Around 48% of the sample lies in the top ten. The sample was peripheral blood, taken at time point 1 of longitudinal follow-up. Every receptor here comes from a human donor who was a Ugandan infant, either HIV-exposed or HIV-unexposed (not recorded which).

Turning to this clone: It is likely a read error: a sequence one base away is far more abundant. This chain connects TRDV1 to TRDJ1; TRDD2 is a possible D gene (6 bases). This CDR3 spans 22 amino acids. Germline assignment: CDR1 TSWWSYY and CDR2 QGS. V was shortened by 1 base and J by 0 bases, with 30 bases between the two germline ends. The CDR3 bases are TGTGCTCTTGGGGAACCCCCTTTCCTATCTCGCGAACTCGCCCGGTACACCGATAAACTCATCTTT. Amino acids: CALGEPPFLSRELARYTDKLIF.

To note about this clone: A far larger clone is a single base away, which makes a read error likely. Other DNA sequences in the same sample also yield this CDR3. The chain joins TRAV29/DV5 to TRDJ1; tentatively, D is TRDD2 (5 bases). Germline-derived CDR1 and CDR2 are NSMFDY and ISSIKDK. V was pared by 7 bases and J by 8 bases, with 9 bases between. This CDR3 region has 9 residues. The CDR3 bases are TGTGCACCTACGGTGAAACTCATCTTT. This translates into CAPTVKLIF.

This clone was seen a handful of times. One end of the junction is discordant with germline, which a read error may explain. The chain carries TRDV1 and TRDJ1; the D gene is possibly TRDD3 (6 bases). Germline lookup yields CDR1 TSWWSYY and CDR2 QGS. This CDR3 is built from 17 residues. The CDR3 region has the DNA TGTGCTCTGGGGGGGCCTACCCGTACTGGGTCGGTCGATAAACTCATCTTT. Amino acid sequence: CALGGPTRTGSVDKLIF.